This entry concerns a single T cell receptor beta chain. What it recognizes is unknown. V trimming: 2 bases; J trimming: 5 bases; junction bases outside the gene matches: 13. Germline values: CDR1 SGHRS, CDR2 YFSETQ. The CDR3 is made up of 17 amino acids. This record belongs to a study of OX40 agonist ivuxolimab in advanced cancers. General study findings and limits: Expanded peripheral T cell antigen specificity was not determined.

Profiling relied on immunoSEQ multiplex PCR, and the TCRdb table lists in-frame clones only, not all of them. The sample consists of roughly 28,000 clones, around three quarters of them appearing once. Sequenced material: CD4+ or CD8+ T cells sorted from blood, taken in a trial of the OX40 agonist ivuxolimab. The TCR sequence derives from an adult with an advanced solid tumor such as melanoma, head and neck, liver or kidney cancer. The chain recombines TRBV5-1 with TRBJ2-5; 9 nucleotides align to TRBD2. The DNA for the CDR3 is TGCGCCAGCAGCTTAATTGGCTTAACTAGCGGGTCGGAGACCCAGTACTTC. Residues: CASSLIGLTSGSETQYF.